These T cell receptor beta chains were read from a single sample in a study of OX40 agonist ivuxolimab in advanced cancers. The table came from immunoSEQ multiplex PCR; TCRdb's copy has only in-frame clones and leaves some out. The sample holds roughly 58,000 clones, 87% seen once. The material was CD4+ or CD8+ T cells sorted from blood, obtained in a trial of the OX40 agonist ivuxolimab. Receptor source: an adult with an advanced solid tumor such as melanoma, head and neck, liver or kidney cancer. Each CDR3 is given with its conserved first and last residue. The D gene is left open where the match is weak. Part of the rows lack a size; the others show once, few, many or a class for expanded clones.

v_gene,j_gene,d_gene,abundance,CDR3nt,CDR3aa
TRBV27,TRBJ2-7,TRBD1,-,TGTGCCAGCAGTTGGAGACAGGGTAAGGACGAGCAGTACTTC,CASSWRQGKDEQYF
TRBV19,TRBJ2-5,TRBD1,-,TGTGCCAGTAGTCCGGGACAGGAGGCCCAGTACTTC,CASSPGQEAQYF
TRBV6-5,TRBJ1-1,-,once,TGTGCCAGCACCCAAGGAGGAGGGACTGAAGCTTTCTTT,CASTQGGGTEAFF
TRBV7-9,TRBJ2-5,-,few,TGTGCCAGCAGCTTCCCCTTCGAGGGGAAAGAGACCCAGTACTTC,CASSFPFEGKETQYF
TRBV2,TRBJ2-1,TRBD2,-,TGTGCCAGCAGTGCTATACTAGCGGGAGAGAATGAGCAGTTCTTC,CASSAILAGENEQFF
TRBV9,TRBJ1-2,-,-,TGTGCCAGCAGCTCCGGATATTCCTATGGCTACACCTTC,CASSSGYSYGYTF
TRBV27,TRBJ1-2,TRBD1,-,TGTGCCAGCAGAGGACAGGGTCCTAACTATGGCTACACCTTC,CASRGQGPNYGYTF
TRBV30,TRBJ2-5,-,-,TGTGCCTGGAGTGTACTTAGGGAGACCCAGTACTTC,CAWSVLRETQYF
TRBV9,TRBJ2-7,TRBD2,-,TGTGCCAGCAGCATTGGGACTAGCGGGACCGAGCAGTACTTC,CASSIGTSGTEQYF
TRBV4-1,TRBJ2-1,TRBD2,-,TGCGCCAGCAGACCTACTCCGGGGACTAGCCGAGCTGAGCAGTTCTTC,CASRPTPGTSRAEQFF
TRBV7-9,TRBJ2-7,-,once,TGTGCCAGCAGATCCGGGCCGAACCACGAGCAGTACTTC,CASRSGPNHEQYF
TRBV5-6,TRBJ1-4,TRBD1,-,TGTGCCAGCAGCGCGTCAGGGGGCGACGATGAAAAACTGTTTTTT,CASSASGGDDEKLFF
TRBV7-2,TRBJ1-2,TRBD1,-,TGTGCCAGCAGCCCCCTGACAGGGGGCTTCTATGGCTACACCTTC,CASSPLTGGFYGYTF
TRBV5-1,TRBJ2-5,TRBD1,few,TGCGCCAGCAGCTTGGTTCAGGGGGTGCAAGAGACCCAGTACTTC,CASSLVQGVQETQYF
TRBV29-1,TRBJ2-7,TRBD1,-,TGCAGCGTTGTAGGGGACAGGGCATCCCAGTCGGGCTACGAGCAGTACTTC,CSVVGDRASQSGYEQYF
TRBV28,TRBJ1-5,-,-,TGTGCCAGCAGTTTATGGTCCAGGGCGGACAATCAGCCCCAGCATTTT,CASSLWSRADNQPQHF
TRBV6-4,TRBJ2-5,-,-,TGTGCCACACCAGGTGGACAGTACCAAGAGACCCAGTACTTC,CATPGGQYQETQYF
TRBV19,TRBJ1-6,-,-,TGTGCCAGTATAGGGATCGGAGCGTCACCCCTCCACTTT,CASIGIGASPLHF
TRBV2,TRBJ1-5,-,-,TGTGCCAGTGATGGGGGGGAGGGTCAGCCCCAGCATTTT,CASDGGEGQPQHF